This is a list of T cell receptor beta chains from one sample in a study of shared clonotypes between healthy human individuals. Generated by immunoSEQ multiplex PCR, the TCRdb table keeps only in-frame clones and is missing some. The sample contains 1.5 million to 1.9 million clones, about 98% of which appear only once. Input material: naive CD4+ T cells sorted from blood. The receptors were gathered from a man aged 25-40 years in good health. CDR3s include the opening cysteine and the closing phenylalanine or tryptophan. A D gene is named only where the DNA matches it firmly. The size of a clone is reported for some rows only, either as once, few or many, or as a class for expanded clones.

CASSQLNRERWEATFHEQFF,TGTGCCAGCAGCCAATTGAACAGGGAAAGGTGGGAGGCCACCTTCCATGAGCAGTTCTTC,TRBJ2-1,-,TRBV14,-
CASSRTVAGISNQPQHF,TGTGCCAGCAGTCGAACGGTGGCAGGGATTAGCAATCAGCCCCAGCATTTT,TRBJ1-5,-,TRBV28,-
CASTEVDTGELFF,TGTGCCAGCACCGAGGTTGACACCGGGGAGCTGTTTTTT,TRBJ2-2,-,TRBV5-6,-
CASSVASEPTDTQYF,TGTGCCAGCAGCGTAGCGTCAGAACCCACAGATACGCAGTATTTT,TRBJ2-3,-,TRBV9,-
CASSFRLEYGEQYF,TGTGCCAGCAGTTTCAGGTTGGAATACGGCGAGCAGTACTTC,TRBJ2-7,-,TRBV27,-
CASSLYRGRGEKLFF,TGTGCCAGCAGTCTCTACAGGGGGCGCGGTGAAAAACTGTTTTTT,TRBJ1-4,-,TRBV27,TRBD1
CASSVGAGRTDTQYF,TGTGCCAGCAGCGTAGGGGCGGGACGCACAGATACGCAGTATTTT,TRBJ2-3,-,TRBV9,-
CASSLARTQYF,TGTGCCAGCAGCTTAGCCCGGACACAGTACTTC,TRBJ2-7,-,TRBV7-8,-
CAISVGFAGVSDTQYF,TGTGCCATCAGTGTGGGGTTCGCGGGAGTGTCAGATACGCAGTATTTT,TRBJ2-3,-,TRBV10-3,TRBD2
CASSFPLTGRKALYEQYF,TGTGCCAGCAGCTTTCCCCTTACAGGACGGAAGGCGCTCTACGAGCAGTACTTC,TRBJ2-7,-,TRBV7-2,-
CASSENQQYEQYF,TGCGCCAGCAGTGAGAACCAGCAGTACGAGCAGTACTTC,TRBJ2-7,-,TRBV10-1,-
CASSTGTAYNEQFF,TGTGCCAGCAGCACAGGGACAGCCTACAATGAGCAGTTCTTC,TRBJ2-1,-,TRBV5-4,TRBD1
CASSFPSTGNTIYF,TGTGCCAGCAGCTTCCCAAGCACTGGAAACACCATATATTTT,TRBJ1-3,-,TRBV5-8,-
CASSAGTGGDQPQHF,TGTGCCAGCAGCGCGGGGACAGGGGGGGATCAGCCCCAGCATTTT,TRBJ1-5,-,TRBV9,TRBD1
CASSIKGDPEAFF,TGTGCCAGCTCGATTAAGGGGGACCCTGAAGCTTTCTTT,TRBJ1-1,-,TRBV18,-
CASSLDGVPQHF,TGTGCCAGCAGTTTGGACGGCGTGCCCCAGCATTTT,TRBJ1-5,-,TRBV2,-
CASTVKLAGPYEQYF,TGTGCCAGCACCGTAAAGCTAGCGGGTCCCTACGAGCAGTACTTC,TRBJ2-7,-,TRBV6-5,TRBD2
CASRIGQLSYEQYF,TGTGCCAGCAGAATAGGGCAGCTCTCCTACGAGCAGTACTTC,TRBJ2-7,-,TRBV2,-
CASIGTHVGYTF,TGTGCCAGCATAGGGACACACGTTGGCTACACCTTC,TRBJ1-2,-,TRBV6-1,-
CASRDRANGYTF,TGCGCCAGCAGAGACAGGGCAAATGGCTACACCTTC,TRBJ1-2,-,TRBV10-2,TRBD1
CATTRAASTDTQYF,TGTGCCACAACCCGGGCAGCTAGCACAGATACGCAGTATTTT,TRBJ2-3,once,TRBV6-5,-
CASGDTQYF,TGTGCCAGCGGAGATACGCAGTATTTT,TRBJ2-3,-,TRBV9,-
CASSIGGRLTDTQYF,TGTGCCAGTAGTATAGGGGGACGGCTTACAGATACGCAGTATTTT,TRBJ2-3,-,TRBV19,-
CASSTQAAGIDEQFF,TGTGCCAGCAGCACACAGGCGGCCGGTATTGATGAGCAGTTCTTC,TRBJ2-1,-,TRBV11-3,-
CASSVGEWDEQFF,TGTGCCAGCAGCGTAGGGGAGTGGGATGAGCAGTTCTTC,TRBJ2-1,-,TRBV9,-
CASSRSFDQTHYEQYF,TGTGCCAGCAGTCGAAGCTTCGACCAGACCCACTACGAGCAGTACTTC,TRBJ2-7,-,TRBV7-9,-
CASSSPNEKLFF,TGTGCCAGCAGTTCCCCGAATGAAAAACTGTTTTTT,TRBJ1-4,-,TRBV6-5,-
CASRKLDRPYEQYF,TGTGCCAGCAGAAAACTTGACAGGCCCTACGAGCAGTACTTC,TRBJ2-7,-,TRBV27,-
CASSVVSAAGTEAFF,TGTGCCAGCAGCGTAGTGTCTGCGGCTGGCACTGAAGCTTTCTTT,TRBJ1-1,-,TRBV9,-
CASSLTPTGTNYGYTF,TGTGCCAGCAGCTTAACCCCCACAGGTACCAACTATGGCTACACCTTC,TRBJ1-2,-,TRBV7-9,-
CASSRDRENTEAFF,TGCGCCAGCAGCCGAGACAGGGAGAACACTGAAGCTTTCTTT,TRBJ1-1,-,TRBV7-9,TRBD1
CASSMQGRSDTQYF,TGTGCCAGTAGTATGCAGGGGAGGTCAGATACGCAGTATTTT,TRBJ2-3,once,TRBV19,-
CASSPGGTSGNTIYF,TGTGCCAGCAGCCCCGGGGGGACGAGTGGAAACACCATATATTTT,TRBJ1-3,-,TRBV7-9,-
CASSSRSGSNGYTF,TGTGCCAGCAGTTCCCGGTCAGGGTCGAATGGCTACACCTTC,TRBJ1-2,-,TRBV6-6,-
CASSLERHTEAFF,TGTGCCAGCAGCTTGGAGCGCCACACTGAAGCTTTCTTT,TRBJ1-1,once,TRBV5-4,-
CASSEYTGFYQETQYF,TGTGCCAGCAGTGAATATACAGGGTTCTACCAAGAGACCCAGTACTTC,TRBJ2-5,-,TRBV25-1,-